This record concerns one T cell receptor (beta chain) sequence. Its specificity is not known. The data derive from a study of cytomegalovirus exposure and HLA in healthy donors. Study-wide results and limits: There were under 200 TCR beta chains listed as cytomegalovirus-associated. The finding came from a later analysis; first-cohort TCR clusters tended to co-occur in the 130 or so validation repertoires.

TCRdb's table, derived via immunoSEQ multiplex PCR, lists solely in-frame clones and lacks some. The sample has under 75,000 clones, around 97% seen once. Germline-derived CDR1 and CDR2 are MNHEY and SMNVEV (reference sequence). Germline trimming cut 5 bases from V and 7 bases from J; bases unmatched to any gene: 12. The CDR3 totals 16 residues. It was the 120-subject validation cohort, separate from the 666-subject first cohort, to which the donors belonged. Sequenced sample: PBMCs. The sequence was obtained from a woman younger than 35 in good health and CMV-seropositive. The chain recombines TRBV27 with TRBJ2-7; TRBD1 matches at 12 bases. CDR3 sequence (DNA): TGTGCCAGCAGTCCGGTCACGGGACAGGGGGCGGGGGAGCAGTACTTC. Its protein is CASSPVTGQGAGEQYF.